These T cell receptor beta chains were read from a single sample in a study of T cell responses to AZD1222 COVID-19 vaccine. Libraries were prepared by immunoSEQ multiplex PCR; TCRdb keeps only in-frame clonotypes and omits some of them. This table holds more than 90,000 clones, around 89% found once. The source material was peripheral blood, sampled 28 days after the second AZD1222 dose. The receptors originated from an adult who received the AZD1222 COVID-19 vaccine. Each CDR3 is given with its conserved first and last residue. The D gene is left open where the match is weak. Size is stated for part of the rows, as once, few or many counts, or as a class when the clone is expanded.

NA	TRBV6-5	TRBJ1-2	TRBD1	CASSQTGLNGYTF	TGTGCCAGCAGCCAGACAGGGCTAAACGGCTACACCTTC
NA	TRBV7-9	TRBJ2-3	TRBD2	CASSVSGGGDTQYF	TGTGCCAGCAGCGTTAGCGGGGGGGGAGATACGCAGTATTTT
NA	TRBV4-2	TRBJ2-3	TRBD2	CASSQDRTSGRDTQYF	TGTGCCAGCAGCCAAGATCGCACTAGCGGGAGGGATACGCAGTATTTT
NA	TRBV18	TRBJ2-3	NA	CASSPAGDTQYF	TGTGCCAGCTCACCAGCGGGGGATACGCAGTATTTT
once	TRBV9	TRBJ2-1	NA	CASSASSVFYNEQFF	TGTGCCAGCAGCGCCTCTAGCGTGTTTTACAATGAGCAGTTCTTC
NA	TRBV18	TRBJ1-2	NA	CASSLFADRPDFYGYTF	TGTGCCAGCTCCCTGTTTGCGGACAGACCCGATTTCTATGGCTACACCTTC
NA	TRBV6-5	TRBJ2-7	NA	CASSYLDRSYEQYF	TGTGCCAGCAGTTACCTAGACCGATCCTACGAGCAGTACTTC
NA	TRBV5-1	TRBJ1-1	NA	CASSLDGVNTEAFF	TGCGCCAGCAGCTTGGACGGGGTGAACACTGAAGCTTTCTTT
NA	TRBV2	TRBJ1-1	NA	CASSREGVDTEAFF	TGTGCCAGCAGCAGAGAAGGGGTAGACACTGAAGCTTTCTTT
NA	TRBV19	TRBJ2-1	NA	CASSMMFGRGINEQFF	TGTGCCAGTAGTATGATGTTTGGAAGGGGAATAAATGAGCAGTTCTTC
NA	TRBV21-1	TRBJ2-2	NA	CASSKWTPGRLTGELFF	TGTGCCAGCAGCAAATGGACACCGGGACGGCTAACCGGGGAGCTGTTTTTT
NA	TRBV11-3	TRBJ1-1	TRBD1	CASSAGTGDFDTEAFF	TGTGCCAGCAGCGCCGGGACAGGCGACTTCGACACTGAAGCTTTCTTT
once	TRBV7-9	TRBJ2-2	NA	CASSFFNTGELFF	TGTGCCAGCAGCTTTTTCAACACCGGGGAGCTGTTTTTT
NA	TRBV4-3	TRBJ2-7	NA	CASSRTRGFGNYEQYF	TGCGCCAGCAGTCGTACCCGGGGATTTGGGAACTACGAGCAGTACTTC